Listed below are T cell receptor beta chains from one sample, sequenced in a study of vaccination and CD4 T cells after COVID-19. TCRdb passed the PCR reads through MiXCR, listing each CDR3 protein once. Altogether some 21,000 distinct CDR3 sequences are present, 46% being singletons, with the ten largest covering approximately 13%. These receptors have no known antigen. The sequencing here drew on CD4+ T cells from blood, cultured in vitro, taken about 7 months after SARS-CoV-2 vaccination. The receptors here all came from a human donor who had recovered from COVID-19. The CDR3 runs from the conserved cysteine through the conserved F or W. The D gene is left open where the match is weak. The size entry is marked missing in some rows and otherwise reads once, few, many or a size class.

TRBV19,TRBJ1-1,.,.,CASTPGPALNTEAFF,TGTGCCAGTACCCCAGGGCCAGCTTTGAACACTGAAGCTTTCTTT
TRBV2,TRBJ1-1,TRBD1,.,CASSELPGGNTEAFF,TGTGCCAGCAGTGAATTGCCAGGGGGGAACACTGAAGCTTTCTTT
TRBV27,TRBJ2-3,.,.,CASSLSRGTDTQYF,TGTGCCAGCAGCCTTAGCAGAGGGACAGATACGCAGTATTTT
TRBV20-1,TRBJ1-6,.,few,CSANRGADNSPLHF,TGCAGTGCTAACCGAGGGGCGGATAATTCACCCCTCCACTTT
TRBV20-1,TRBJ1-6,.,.,CSARVGHNNSPLHF,TGCAGTGCTAGGGTGGGACATAATAATTCACCCCTCCACTTT
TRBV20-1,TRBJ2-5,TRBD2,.,CSASGGAETQCF,TGCAGTGCTTCCGGGGGGGCCGAGACCCAGTGCTTC
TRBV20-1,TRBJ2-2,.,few,CSARDPRTGSTTGELFF,TGCAGTGCTAGAGATCCCCGTACTGGGTCCACCACCGGGGAGCTGTTTTTT
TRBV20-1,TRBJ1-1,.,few,CSAIQDMNTEAFF,TGCAGTGCTATACAGGACATGAACACTGAAGCTTTCTTT
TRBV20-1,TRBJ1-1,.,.,CSASRDGDHTEAFF,TGCAGTGCTAGCCGGGACGGTGACCACACTGAAGCTTTCTTT
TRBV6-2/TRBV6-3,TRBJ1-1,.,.,CASSQGIEAFF,TGTGCCAGCAGCCAGGGAATTGAAGCTTTCTTT
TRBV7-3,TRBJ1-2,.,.,CASSLGPANYGYTF,TGTGCCAGCAGCTTAGGTCCAGCTAACTATGGCTACACCTTC
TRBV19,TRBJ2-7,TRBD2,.,CASTTSGGSYEQYF,TGTGCCAGTACGACTAGCGGGGGGTCCTACGAGCAGTACTTC
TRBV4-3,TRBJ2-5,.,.,CASSLDLRAEETQYF,TGCGCCAGCAGCCTTGACTTGCGGGCTGAGGAGACCCAGTACTTC
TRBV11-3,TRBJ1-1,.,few,CASSPDGDSTNTEAFF,TGTGCCAGCAGCCCTGATGGAGACAGTACGAACACTGAAGCTTTCTTT
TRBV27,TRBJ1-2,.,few,CASSPGDGSYGYTF,TGTGCCAGCAGCCCCGGCGACGGATCCTATGGCTACACCTTC
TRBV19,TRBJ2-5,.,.,CASSIVLAGHQETQYF,TGTGCCAGTAGTATAGTCTTGGCAGGCCACCAAGAGACCCAGTACTTC
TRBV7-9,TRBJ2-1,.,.,CASSLSGQGGEQFF,TGTGCCAGCAGCCTCTCGGGGCAGGGGGGTGAGCAGTTCTTC
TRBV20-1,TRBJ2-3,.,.,CSALGDTQYF,TGCAGTGCTCTCGGGGATACGCAGTATTTT
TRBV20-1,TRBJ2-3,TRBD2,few,CRPGGGRGTDTQYF,TGCAGGCCTGGCGGGGGGAGAGGCACAGATACGCAGTATTTT
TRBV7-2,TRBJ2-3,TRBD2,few,CASSLRLAGGGDTQYF,TGTGCCAGCAGCTTACGACTAGCGGGAGGTGGAGATACGCAGTATTTT
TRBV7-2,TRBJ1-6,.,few,CASSPNRSYNSPLHF,TGTGCCAGCAGCCCAAACAGGTCCTATAATTCACCCCTCCACTTT
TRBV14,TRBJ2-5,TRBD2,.,CASSQRLAGGHWPQETQYF,TGTGCCAGCAGCCAACGGCTAGCGGGAGGGCATTGGCCCCAAGAGACCCAGTACTTC
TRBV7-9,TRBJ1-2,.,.,CASSLDISDYGYTF,TGTGCCAGCAGCTTAGACATTTCGGACTATGGCTACACCTTC
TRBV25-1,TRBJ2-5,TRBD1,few,CASRGQGMGETQYF,TGTGCCAGCAGGGGACAGGGTATGGGGGAGACCCAGTACTTC
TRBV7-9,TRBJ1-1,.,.,CASSWQGNTEAFF,TGTGCCAGCAGCTGGCAGGGGAACACTGAAGCTTTCTTT
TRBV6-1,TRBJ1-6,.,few,CASSRGRFNSPLHF,TGTGCCAGCAGTAGGGGACGGTTTAATTCACCCCTCCACTTT
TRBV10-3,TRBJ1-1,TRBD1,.,CAISSQGLFTEAFF,TGTGCCATCAGCTCACAGGGGTTGTTCACTGAAGCTTTCTTT
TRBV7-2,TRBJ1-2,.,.,CASSFGHNIGNYGYTF,TGTGCCAGCAGCTTTGGACACAACATCGGTAACTATGGCTACACCTTC
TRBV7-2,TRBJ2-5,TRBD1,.,CASSRQRQGWGETQYF,TGTGCCAGCAGCCGACAGAGACAGGGTTGGGGGGAGACCCAGTACTTC
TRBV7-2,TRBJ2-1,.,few,CASSSWENEQFF,TGTGCCAGCAGCTCATGGGAGAATGAGCAGTTCTTC
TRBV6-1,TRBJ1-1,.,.,CASRSGTNTEAFF,TGTGCCAGCAGAAGCGGGACGAACACTGAAGCTTTCTTT